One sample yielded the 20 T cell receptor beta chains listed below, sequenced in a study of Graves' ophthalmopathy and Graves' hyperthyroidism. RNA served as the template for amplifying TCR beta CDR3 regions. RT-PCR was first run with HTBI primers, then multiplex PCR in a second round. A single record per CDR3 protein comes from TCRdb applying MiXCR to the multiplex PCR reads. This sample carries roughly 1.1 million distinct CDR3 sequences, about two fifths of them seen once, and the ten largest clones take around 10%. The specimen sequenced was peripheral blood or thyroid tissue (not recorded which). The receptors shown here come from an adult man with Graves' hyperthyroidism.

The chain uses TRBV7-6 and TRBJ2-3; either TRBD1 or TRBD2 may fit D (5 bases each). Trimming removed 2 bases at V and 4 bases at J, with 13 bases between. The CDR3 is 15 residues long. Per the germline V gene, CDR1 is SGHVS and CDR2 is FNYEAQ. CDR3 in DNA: TGTGCCAGCAGCTTATTTTGGGGGAGCTCAGATACGCAGTATTTT. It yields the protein CASSLFWGSSDTQYF.

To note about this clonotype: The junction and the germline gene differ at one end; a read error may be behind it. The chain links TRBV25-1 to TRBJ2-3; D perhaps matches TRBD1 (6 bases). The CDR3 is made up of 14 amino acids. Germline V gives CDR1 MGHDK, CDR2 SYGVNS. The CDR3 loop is CASSAPGHTDTQYF. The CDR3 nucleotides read TGCGCCAGCAGTGCCCCGGGACACACAGATACGCAGTATTTT.

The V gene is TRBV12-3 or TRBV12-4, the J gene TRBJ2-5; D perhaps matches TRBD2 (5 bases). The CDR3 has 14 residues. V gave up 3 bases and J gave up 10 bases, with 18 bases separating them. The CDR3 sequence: CASSLQGRERDQYF. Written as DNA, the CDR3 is TGTGCCAGCAGTTTGCAAGGACGGGAAAGGGACCAGTACTTC.

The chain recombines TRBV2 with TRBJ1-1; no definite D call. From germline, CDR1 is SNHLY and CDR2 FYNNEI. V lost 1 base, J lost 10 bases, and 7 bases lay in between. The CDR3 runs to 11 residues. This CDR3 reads CASSEGQAAFF. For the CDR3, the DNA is TGTGCCAGCAGTGAAGGGCAAGCAGCTTTCTTT.

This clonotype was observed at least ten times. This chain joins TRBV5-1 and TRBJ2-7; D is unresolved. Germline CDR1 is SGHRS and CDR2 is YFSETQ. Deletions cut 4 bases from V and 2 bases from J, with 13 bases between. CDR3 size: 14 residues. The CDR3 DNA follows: TGCGCCAGCAGCCCCACAGATTACCCCTACGAGCAGTACTTC. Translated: CASSPTDYPYEQYF.

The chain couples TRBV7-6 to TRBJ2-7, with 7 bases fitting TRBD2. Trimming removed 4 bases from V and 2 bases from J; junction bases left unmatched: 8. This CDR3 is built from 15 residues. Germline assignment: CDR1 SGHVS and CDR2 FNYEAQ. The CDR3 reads CASSSGTSDTYEQYF. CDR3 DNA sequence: TGTGCCAGCAGCTCCGGAACTAGCGACACCTACGAGCAGTACTTC.

CDR3 residues: CSVVGGRTTEAFF. DNA of the CDR3: TGCAGCGTTGTCGGGGGTAGGACCACTGAAGCTTTCTTT. This chain uses TRBV29-1 with TRBJ1-1; D possibly corresponds to TRBD1 (5 bases). V lost 4 bases and J lost 4, with 13 bases in between. The germline gives CDR1 SQVTM, CDR2 ANQGSEA. The CDR3 spans 13 residues.

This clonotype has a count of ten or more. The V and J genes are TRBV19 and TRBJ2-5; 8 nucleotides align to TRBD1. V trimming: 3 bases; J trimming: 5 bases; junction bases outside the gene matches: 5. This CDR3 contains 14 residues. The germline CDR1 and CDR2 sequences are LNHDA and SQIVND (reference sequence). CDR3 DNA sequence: TGTGCCAGTAGTATCCGACAGGGGCGTGAGACCCAGTACTTC. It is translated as CASSIRQGRETQYF.

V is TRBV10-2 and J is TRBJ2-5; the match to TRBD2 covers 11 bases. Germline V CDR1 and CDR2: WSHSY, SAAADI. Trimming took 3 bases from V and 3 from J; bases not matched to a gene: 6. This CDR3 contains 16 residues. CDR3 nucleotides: TGCGCCAGCAGTGAAGACTTAGCGGGGGGGAAAGAGACCCAGTACTTC. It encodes CASSEDLAGGKETQYF.

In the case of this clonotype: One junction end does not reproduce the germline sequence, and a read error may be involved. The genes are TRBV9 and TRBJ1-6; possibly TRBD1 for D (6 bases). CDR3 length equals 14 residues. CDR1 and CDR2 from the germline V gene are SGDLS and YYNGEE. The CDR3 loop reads CASSLVQGGSPLPF. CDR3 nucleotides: TGTGCCAGCAGCTTGGTACAGGGCGGCTCACCCCTCCCCTTT.

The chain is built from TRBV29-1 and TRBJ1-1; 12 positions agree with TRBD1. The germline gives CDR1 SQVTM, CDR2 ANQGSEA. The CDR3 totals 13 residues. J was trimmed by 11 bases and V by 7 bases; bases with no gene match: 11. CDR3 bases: TGCAGCGCCCGAGAAGGGACAGGGGGCTGGGCTTTCTTT. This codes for CSAREGTGGWAFF.

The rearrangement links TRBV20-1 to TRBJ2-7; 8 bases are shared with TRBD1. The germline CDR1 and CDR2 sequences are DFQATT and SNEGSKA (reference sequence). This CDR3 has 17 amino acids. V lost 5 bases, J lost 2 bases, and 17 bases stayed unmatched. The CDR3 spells CSAADGDFGTGTYEQYF. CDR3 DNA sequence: TGCAGTGCTGCGGACGGAGATTTCGGGACAGGCACCTACGAGCAGTACTTC.

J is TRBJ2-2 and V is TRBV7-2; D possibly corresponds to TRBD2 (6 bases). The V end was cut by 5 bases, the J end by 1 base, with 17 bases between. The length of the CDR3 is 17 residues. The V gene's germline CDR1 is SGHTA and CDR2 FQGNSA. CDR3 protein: CASSLLAAPGNTGELFF. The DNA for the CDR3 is TGTGCCAGCAGCCTATTAGCGGCTCCCGGGAACACCGGGGAGCTGTTTTTT.

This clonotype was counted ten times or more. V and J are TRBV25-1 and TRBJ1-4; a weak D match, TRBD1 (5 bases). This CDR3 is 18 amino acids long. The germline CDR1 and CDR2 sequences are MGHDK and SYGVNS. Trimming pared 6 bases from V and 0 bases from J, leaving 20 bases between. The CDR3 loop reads CASRTSLLGGTTNEKLFF. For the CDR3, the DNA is TGTGCCAGCAGGACCTCATTATTGGGGGGAACAACTAATGAAAAACTGTTTTTT.

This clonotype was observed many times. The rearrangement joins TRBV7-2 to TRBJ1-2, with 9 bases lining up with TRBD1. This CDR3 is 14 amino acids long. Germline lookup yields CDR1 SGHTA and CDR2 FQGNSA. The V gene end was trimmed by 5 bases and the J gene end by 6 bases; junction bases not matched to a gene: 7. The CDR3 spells CASSTQQGADGYTF. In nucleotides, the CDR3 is TGTGCCAGCAGCACCCAACAGGGGGCAGATGGCTACACCTTC. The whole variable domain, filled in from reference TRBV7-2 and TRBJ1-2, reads GAGVSQSPSNKVTEKGKDVELRCDPISGHTALYWYRQSLGQGLEFLIYFQGNSAPDKSGLPSDRFSAERTGGSVSTLTIQRTQQEDSAVYLCASSTQQGADGYTFGSGTRLTVV.

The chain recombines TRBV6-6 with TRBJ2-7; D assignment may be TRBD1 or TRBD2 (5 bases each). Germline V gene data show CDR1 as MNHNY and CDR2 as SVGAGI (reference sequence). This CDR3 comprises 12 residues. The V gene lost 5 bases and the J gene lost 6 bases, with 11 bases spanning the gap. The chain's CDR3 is CASSRDGGEQYF. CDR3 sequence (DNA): TGTGCCAGCAGTCGGGACGGTGGCGAGCAGTACTTC.

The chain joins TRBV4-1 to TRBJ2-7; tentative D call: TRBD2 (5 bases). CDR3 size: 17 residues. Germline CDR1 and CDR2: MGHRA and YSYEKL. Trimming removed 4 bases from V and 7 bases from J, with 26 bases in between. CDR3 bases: TGCGCCAGCAGCCGGGAGCTCTCCGGGTCCGCAATCAGGGAGCAGTACTTC. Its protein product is CASSRELSGSAIREQYF.

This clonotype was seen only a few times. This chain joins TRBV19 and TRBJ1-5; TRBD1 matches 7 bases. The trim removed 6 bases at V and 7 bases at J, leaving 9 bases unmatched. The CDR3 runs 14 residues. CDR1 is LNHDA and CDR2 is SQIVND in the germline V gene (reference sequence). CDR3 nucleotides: TGTGCCAGTAGAACGACCCAGGGGGTCCAGCCCCAGCATTTT. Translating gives CASRTTQGVQPQHF.

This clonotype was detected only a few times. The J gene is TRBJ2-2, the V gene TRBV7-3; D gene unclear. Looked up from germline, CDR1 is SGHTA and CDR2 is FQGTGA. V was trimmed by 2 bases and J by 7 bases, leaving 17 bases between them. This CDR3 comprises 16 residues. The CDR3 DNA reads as TGTGCCAGCAGCTTATTGCCCAGGAATGCTAACGGGGAGCTGTTTTTT. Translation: CASSLLPRNANGELFF.

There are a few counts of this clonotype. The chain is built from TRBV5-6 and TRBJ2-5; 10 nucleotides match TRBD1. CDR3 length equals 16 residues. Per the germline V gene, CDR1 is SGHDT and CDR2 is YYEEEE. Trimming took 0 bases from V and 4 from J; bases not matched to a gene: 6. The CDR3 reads CASSLDLWDRGETQYF. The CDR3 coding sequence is TGTGCCAGCAGCTTGGACTTATGGGACAGGGGAGAGACCCAGTACTTC.